The 20 T cell receptor beta chains in this list originate from one sample, sequenced in a study of cytomegalovirus exposure and HLA in healthy donors (dated by TCRdb to the late 2010s). The library was generated by the immunoSEQ multiplex PCR assay. A mixture of 60 forward primers for TCR Vbeta segments and 13 reverse primers for TCR Jbeta segments was used in the multiplex PCR. This immuneACCESS table, as held by TCRdb, lists in-frame sequences with V and J called but not all clones. Of the missing ones, under half trace to an unresolved V gene in checked studies; the others have no known cause. The table for this sample lists 35,000 to 55,000 clones; 70% to 85% of them were counted only once. Approximately 1.5% of the sample is taken by the ten largest. The sample taken for sequencing was PBMCs. Every receptor here comes from a young man in good health and CMV-seronegative.

CDR3 sequence (DNA): TGTGCCAGCAGTACCCCCAGCGGGGCAGATACGCAGTATTTT. Translated, it gives CASSTPSGADTQYF. The V call is TRBV6-1, the J call TRBJ2-3; 7 bases line up with TRBD2. V lost 5 bases, J lost 4 bases, and 6 bases stayed unmatched. The CDR3 sequence is 14 residues long. The germline CDR1 and CDR2 sequences are MNHNS and SASEGT.

This chain uses TRBV5-1 with TRBJ2-3; 12 nucleotides match TRBD2. The trim removed 1 base at V and 6 bases at J, leaving 3 bases unmatched. This CDR3 has 15 amino acids. Per germline, CDR1 SGHRS and CDR2 YFSETQ. The CDR3 reads CASSLWGTSGDTQYF. The CDR3, as DNA: TGCGCCAGCAGCTTGTGGGGGACTAGCGGGGATACGCAGTATTTT.

With regard to this clone: Additional DNA sequences in this sample encode the identical CDR3. The chain uses TRBV11-2 and TRBJ2-7; TRBD2 is a possible D gene (6 bases). V was cut by 5 bases and J by 6 bases, with 14 bases left in between. Looked up from germline, CDR1 is SGHAT and CDR2 is FQNNGV. The CDR3 length is 13 residues. CDR3 DNA sequence: TGTGCCAGCAGCACGGGGGTTCGGGTCGAGCAGTACTTC. It is translated as CASSTGVRVEQYF.

The table lists this clone with a count of one. The V call is TRBV4-1, the J call TRBJ1-2; weak D call: TRBD1 (6 bases). This CDR3 has 15 residues. V dropped 0 bases and J dropped 4 bases, with 12 bases sitting between them. Per germline, CDR1 MGHRA and CDR2 YSYEKL. CDR3 protein: CASSQDNRVSYGYTF. As DNA, the CDR3 is TGCGCCAGCAGCCAAGATAACAGGGTCTCCTATGGCTACACCTTC.

This chain joins TRBV7-2 and TRBJ2-1; TRBD2 agrees at 8 bases. V shed 2 bases and J 0 bases; nucleotides not matched to a gene: 6. The CDR3 contains 17 residues. Germline lookup yields CDR1 SGHTA and CDR2 FQGNSA. DNA for the CDR3: TGTGCCAGCAGCTTAAGGTCAAGCGGGAGCTCCTACAATGAGCAGTTCTTC. It codes for CASSLRSSGSSYNEQFF. Based on the CDR3 plus reference TRBV7-2 and TRBJ2-1, the full variable domain is GAGVSQSPSNKVTEKGKDVELRCDPISGHTALYWYRQSLGQGLEFLIYFQGNSAPDKSGLPSDRFSAERTGGSVSTLTIQRTQQEDSAVYLCASSLRSSGSSYNEQFFGPGTRLTVL.

The chain combines TRBV9 with TRBJ2-3; D is perhaps TRBD2 (5 bases). The CDR3 contains 13 residues. Germline-derived CDR1 and CDR2 are SGDLS and YYNGEE. Trimming took 4 bases from V and 4 from J, leaving 10 bases between them. CDR3 amino acids: CASSFGLSDTQYF. CDR3 in DNA: TGTGCCAGCAGCTTTGGACTTTCAGATACGCAGTATTTT.

The chain carries TRBV5-1 and TRBJ1-2, with D perhaps matching TRBD1 (6 bases). The CDR3 sequence is 14 residues long. Trimming took off 5 bases at V and 3 bases at J, with 14 bases between the two ends. The V gene's germline CDR1 is SGHRS and CDR2 YFSETQ. Written as DNA, the CDR3 is TGCGCCAGCAGGCACAGGGAAGGCGACTATGGCTACACCTTC. Translation: CASRHREGDYGYTF.

The genes are TRBV30 and TRBJ2-5, with 7 bases that match TRBD2. Looked up from germline, CDR1 is GTSNPN and CDR2 is SVGIG (reference sequence). The trim removed 0 bases at V and 13 bases at J, leaving 8 bases unmatched. CDR3 size: 12 residues. CDR3 amino acids: CAWSVSGGLLYF. The CDR3 nucleotides read TGTGCCTGGAGTGTATCGGGAGGACTACTGTACTTC.

In its sample, this clone was seen a few times. The chain carries TRBV6-5 and TRBJ2-7, with D maybe TRBD2 (6 bases). The CDR3 runs to 12 residues. From germline, CDR1 is MNHEY and CDR2 SVGAGI. With 6 bases removed from V and 4 bases from J, the gap between germline ends came to 10 bases. CDR3 amino acids: CASSGGRYEQYF. DNA for the CDR3: TGTGCCAGCAGCGGAGGGAGGTACGAGCAGTACTTC.

The rearrangement links TRBV6-5 to TRBJ2-2; TRBD2 agrees at 7 bases. CDR1 MNHEY and CDR2 SVGAGI come from the germline V gene. The length of the CDR3 is 15 residues. With V trimmed by 10 bases and J by 3 bases, 11 bases remained unmatched. The CDR3 DNA reads TGTGCCACTCTTCCAGGCGGGAGCGACACCGGGGAGCTGTTTTTT. Amino acid sequence: CATLPGGSDTGELFF.

V usage is TRBV9 and J usage is TRBJ2-5, with TRBD1 as a possible D gene (6 bases). The V end lost 0 bases, the J end lost 5 bases, and 20 bases lay between the germline ends. This CDR3 region has 17 residues. CDR1 and CDR2 from the germline V gene are SGDLS and YYNGEE. Here the CDR3 DNA reads TGTGCCAGCAGCGTAGCTTTTTGGGCAGGGGAAGGTGAGACCCAGTACTTC. Translated, it gives CASSVAFWAGEGETQYF. Full variable domain (remainder filled in from reference TRBV9 and TRBJ2-5): DSGVTQTPKHLITATGQRVTLRCSPRSGDLSVYWYQQSLDQGLQFLIQYYNGEERAKGNILERFSAQQFPDLHSELNLSSLELGDSALYFCASSVAFWAGEGETQYFGPGTRLLVL.

The chain joins TRBV7-3 to TRBJ2-2, with 7 positions matching TRBD2. J gave up 7 bases and V 0 bases, and 2 bases lay outside the gene matches. The CDR3 is 14 amino acids. The germline V gene has CDR1 SGHTA and CDR2 FQGTGA. This chain's CDR3 is CASSLTVAGGELFF. The CDR3 DNA follows: TGTGCCAGCAGCTTAACGGTAGCGGGCGGGGAGCTGTTTTTT. The full variable domain, completed using reference TRBV7-3 and TRBJ2-2, is GAGVSQTPSNKVTEKGKYVELRCDPISGHTALYWYRQSLGQGPEFLIYFQGTGAADDSGLPNDRFFAVRPEGSVSTLKIQRTERGDSAVYLCASSLTVAGGELFFGEGSRLTVL.

V and J are TRBV4-3 and TRBJ1-6, with D perhaps matching TRBD1 (5 bases). The germline V gene encodes CDR1 LGHNA and CDR2 YSLEER. The CDR3 length is 15 residues. V lost 0 bases and J lost 6, with 9 bases in between. CDR3 region: CASSQDRQLNSPLHF. CDR3 nucleotides: TGCGCCAGCAGCCAAGATAGACAGCTTAATTCACCCCTCCACTTT.

This clone was observed a handful of times. The chain links TRBV9 to TRBJ1-2; no firm D call. The CDR3 is made up of 15 amino acids. With 0 bases removed from V and 0 bases from J, the gap between germline ends came to 9 bases. The germline gives CDR1 SGDLS, CDR2 YYNGEE. CDR3 DNA sequence: TGTGCCAGCAGCGTAGGCCCGGGAGCTAACTATGGCTACACCTTC. Encoded protein: CASSVGPGANYGYTF.

The chain uses TRBV19 and TRBJ2-2; 7 positions agree with TRBD1. CDR1 and CDR2 (germline): LNHDA, SQIVND (reference sequence). The ends lost 8 bases at V and 3 bases at J; junction bases unmatched: 6. The CDR3 loop spans 14 amino acids. CDR3 DNA: TGTGCCAGTTCACAGGGGCTGGACACCGGGGAGCTGTTTTTT. Translation gives CASSQGLDTGELFF.

The chain recombines TRBV4-3 with TRBJ2-1; possibly TRBD2 for D (6 bases). From germline, CDR1 is LGHNA and CDR2 YSLEER. Trimming removed 0 bases from V and 0 bases from J, with 18 bases in between. This CDR3 contains 19 residues. The CDR3 spells CASSQDEASESSSYNEQFF. The CDR3, as DNA: TGCGCCAGCAGCCAAGATGAGGCTAGCGAATCCAGCTCCTACAATGAGCAGTTCTTC.

The chain combines TRBV9 with TRBJ2-5, with a weak D call TRBD1 (5 bases). The CDR3 runs 14 residues. CDR1 is SGDLS, CDR2 YYNGEE, per germline. V was trimmed by 0 bases and J by 3 bases, leaving 9 bases between them. This CDR3 is CASSVGGREETQYF. CDR3 sequence (DNA): TGTGCCAGCAGCGTAGGTGGCAGGGAAGAGACCCAGTACTTC.

This clone was observed a handful of times. The V and J genes are TRBV7-3 and TRBJ2-2; tentative D call: TRBD2 (6 bases). There are 15 residues in the CDR3. Deletions cut 3 bases from V and 3 bases from J, with 11 bases between. Germline CDR1 and CDR2: SGHTA and FQGTGA. The CDR3 DNA is TGTGCCAGCAGCTTCGCGGGGCGAGACACCGGGGAGCTGTTTTTT. This gives the protein CASSFAGRDTGELFF.

The chain combines TRBV29-1 with TRBJ2-6; TRBD2 is a possible D gene (6 bases). Trimming removed 5 bases at V and 1 base at J, with 9 bases between. CDR1 is SQVTM, CDR2 ANQGSEA, per germline. CDR3 length: 14 amino acids. CDR3 protein: CSVSRGSGANVLTF. The CDR3 coding sequence is TGCAGCGTTTCCCGGGGGTCTGGGGCCAACGTCCTGACTTTC.

The CDR3 DNA sequence: TGTGCCAGCAGCCGGTCCGGGGGGCTTTTTTACGAGCAGTACTTC. Protein product: CASSRSGGLFYEQYF. V usage is TRBV28 and J usage is TRBJ2-7; D is perhaps TRBD2 (7 bases). V shed 6 bases and J shed 4 bases, with 19 bases lying between them. CDR3 size: 15 residues. The germline V gene encodes CDR1 MDHEN and CDR2 SYDVKM.